The sequence of this T cell receptor (beta chain) was determined in a study of CD8+ T cells in alopecia areata. Study overall: Tofacitinib continued for 6 to 18 months and was then withheld for 6 months.

CDR1 is MGHDK and CDR2 is SYGVNS in the germline V gene. V dropped 7 bases and J dropped 2 bases, with 11 bases sitting between them. This CDR3 contains 13 residues. Following extraction, RNA underwent reverse transcription to cDNA, which served as the sequencing template. Clones were read by immunoSEQ multiplex PCR, and TCRdb kept only the in-frame ones, dropping some. The sample yields 150,000 to 200,000 clones, just under 60% seen once. This clone was seen only a few times. Other DNA variants within this sample encode the same CDR3. The study team obtained lesional scalp punch biopsies and peripheral blood from alopecia areata patients.

The receptor comes from a human donor with alopecia areata. Sequencing used CD4+ T cells sorted from blood, obtained at week 0. The J gene is TRBJ1-1, the V gene TRBV25-1; D unresolved. The CDR3 nucleotides read TGTGCCAGCACCCGGACGGGTAACACTGAAGCTTTCTTT. As protein: CASTRTGNTEAFF.